This T cell receptor (beta chain) was observed in a study of blood T cells in healthy people across ages. Study as a whole: When template switching was applied, about one barcoded beta molecule was captured per two T cells.

Sample-barcoded 5' priming and a J-beta primer mix drove a second PCR of roughly 6 to 12 cycles. TCRdb called the 5' RACE reads again in MiXCR, with one record for every CDR3 protein. The sample includes 870,000 or so distinct CDR3 sequences, about 30% seen only once; the top ten take 15% to 20%. Germline V gives CDR1 SGHTA, CDR2 FQGNSA. The CDR3 loop spans 15 amino acids. With 7 bases clipped from V and 5 bases from J, the junction kept 12 bases outside the gene matches. The sample holds many counts of this clonotype. Its antigen is as yet unknown. General study points: Older individuals had lower TCR beta diversity per million T cells (the decline was roughly linear). Donors of long life had a larger count of naive CD4+ cells and greater diversity than aged donors.

This clonotype originated in a woman older than 75 in good health. The sequenced sample was blood. The J gene is TRBJ2-5, the V gene TRBV7-2, with 8 bases fitting TRBD1. In nucleotides, the CDR3 is TGTGCCAGCACCAGGGGGCAGGGACGTCGGGAGACCCAGTACTTC. This gives the protein CASTRGQGRRETQYF. Supplemented by reference TRBV7-2 and TRBJ2-5, the full variable domain reads GAGVSQSPSNKVTEKGKDVELRCDPISGHTALYWYRQSLGQGLEFLIYFQGNSAPDKSGLPSDRFSAERTGGSVSTLTIQRTQQEDSAVYLCASTRGQGRRETQYFGPGTRLLVL.